This TCR beta chain was captured by sequencing in a study of blood T cell repertoires in COVID-19. Study overall: The United States, Italy and Spain were the sources of the acute and convalescent COVID-19 samples. T cells, B-cell-depleted T cells, or PBMCs supplied cDNA or gDNA.

Germline V gives CDR1 KGHSH, CDR2 LQKENI. This CDR3 has 17 amino acids. V trimming: 4 bases; J trimming: 7 bases; junction bases outside the gene matches: 12. Authors' analysis steps: Amplification with reference gene primers provided the estimates of nucleated cell counts. Sequencing used immunoSEQ multiplex PCR; TCRdb keeps in-frame clones, though not all of them. V and J calls and clone size are as listed in that table; D and trimming were resolved from the DNA. Among 200,000 to 250,000 clones listed, 80% were seen once. The sequenced sample was peripheral blood. The rearrangement links TRBV18 to TRBJ2-1, with 11 positions matching TRBD1. The TCR comes from a woman aged 70 to 79 with acute or convalescent COVID-19. Here the CDR3 DNA reads TGTGCCAGCTCACTTGCCGGGACAGGGGGTGGCTTGAATGAGCAGTTCTTC. Translated, it gives CASSLAGTGGGLNEQFF.